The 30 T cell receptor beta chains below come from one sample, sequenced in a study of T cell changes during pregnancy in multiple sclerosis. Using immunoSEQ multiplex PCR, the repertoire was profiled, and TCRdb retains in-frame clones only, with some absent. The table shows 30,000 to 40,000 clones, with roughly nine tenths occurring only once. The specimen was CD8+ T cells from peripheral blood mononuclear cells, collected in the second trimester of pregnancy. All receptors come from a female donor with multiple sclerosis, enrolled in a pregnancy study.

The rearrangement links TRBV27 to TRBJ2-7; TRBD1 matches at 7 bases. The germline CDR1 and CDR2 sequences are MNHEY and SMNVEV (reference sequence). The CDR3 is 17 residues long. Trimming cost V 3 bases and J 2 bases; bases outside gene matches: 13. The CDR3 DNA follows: TGTGCCAGCAGTTTTAGGCCCTTTCTACAGGGGACCTACGAGCAGTACTTC. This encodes CASSFRPFLQGTYEQYF.

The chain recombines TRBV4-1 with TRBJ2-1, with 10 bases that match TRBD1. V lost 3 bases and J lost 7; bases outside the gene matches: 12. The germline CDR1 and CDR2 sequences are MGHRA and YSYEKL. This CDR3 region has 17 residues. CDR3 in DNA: TGCGCCAGCAGCCACCCCCCCCCGGACAGGGGGTCGAATGAGCAGTTCTTC. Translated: CASSHPPPDRGSNEQFF.

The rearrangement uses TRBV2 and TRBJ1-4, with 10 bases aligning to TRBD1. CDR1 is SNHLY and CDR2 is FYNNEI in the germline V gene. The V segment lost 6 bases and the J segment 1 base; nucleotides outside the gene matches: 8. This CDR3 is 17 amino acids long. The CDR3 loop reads CASRTGTGVGTNEKLFF. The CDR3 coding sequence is TGTGCCAGCAGGACCGGGACAGGGGTCGGAACTAATGAAAAACTGTTTTTT.

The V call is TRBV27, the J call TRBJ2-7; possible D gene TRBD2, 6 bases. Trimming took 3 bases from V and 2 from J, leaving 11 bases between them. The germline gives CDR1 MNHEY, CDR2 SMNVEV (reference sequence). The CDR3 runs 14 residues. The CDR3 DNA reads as TGTGCCAGCAGTTTCCGGGGGAGGACCTACGAGCAGTACTTC. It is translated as CASSFRGRTYEQYF.

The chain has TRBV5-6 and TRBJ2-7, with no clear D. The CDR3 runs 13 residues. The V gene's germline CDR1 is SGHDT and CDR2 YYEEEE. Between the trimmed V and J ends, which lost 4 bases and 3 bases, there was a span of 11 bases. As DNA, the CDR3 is TGTGCCAGCAGCAACGGCGGCGGCTACGAGCAGTACTTC. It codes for CASSNGGGYEQYF. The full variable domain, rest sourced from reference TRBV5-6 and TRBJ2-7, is DAGVTQSPTHLIKTRGQQVTLRCSPKSGHDTVSWYQQALGQGPQFIFQYYEEEERQRGNFPDRFSGHQFPNYSSELNVNALLLGDSALYLCASSNGGGYEQYFGPGTRLTVT.

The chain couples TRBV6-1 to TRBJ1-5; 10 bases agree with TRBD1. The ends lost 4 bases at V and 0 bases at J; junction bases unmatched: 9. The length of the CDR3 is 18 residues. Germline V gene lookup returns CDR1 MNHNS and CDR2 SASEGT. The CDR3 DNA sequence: TGTGCCAGCAGTGGGAGGGACAGGGGTGGCTATAGCAATCAGCCCCAGCATTTT. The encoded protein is CASSGRDRGGYSNQPQHF.

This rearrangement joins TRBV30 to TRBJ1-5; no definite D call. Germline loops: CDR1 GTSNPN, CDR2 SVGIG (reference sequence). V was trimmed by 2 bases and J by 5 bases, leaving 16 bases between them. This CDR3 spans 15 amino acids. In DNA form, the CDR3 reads TGTGCCTGGAGTCAAATGTACGGCGGCGATCAGCCCCAGCATTTT. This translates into CAWSQMYGGDQPQHF.

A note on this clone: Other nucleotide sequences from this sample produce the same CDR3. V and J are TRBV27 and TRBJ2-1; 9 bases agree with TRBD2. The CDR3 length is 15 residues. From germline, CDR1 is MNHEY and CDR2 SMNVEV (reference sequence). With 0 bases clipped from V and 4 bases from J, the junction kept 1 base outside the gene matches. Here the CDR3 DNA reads TGTGCCAGCAGTTTATCGGCGGGAGGGTACAATGAGCAGTTCTTC. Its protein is CASSLSAGGYNEQFF.

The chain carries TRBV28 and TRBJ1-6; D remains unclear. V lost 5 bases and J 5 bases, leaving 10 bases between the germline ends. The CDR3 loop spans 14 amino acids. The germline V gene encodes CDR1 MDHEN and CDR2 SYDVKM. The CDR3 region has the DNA TGTGCCAGCAGTAAACTTACCGATAATTCACCCCTCCACTTT. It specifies CASSKLTDNSPLHF.

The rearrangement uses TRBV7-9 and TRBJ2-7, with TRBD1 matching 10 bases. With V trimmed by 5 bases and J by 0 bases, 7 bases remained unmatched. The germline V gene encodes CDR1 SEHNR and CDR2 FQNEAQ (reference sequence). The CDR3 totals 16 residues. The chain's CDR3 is CASSPRTGGNSYEQYF. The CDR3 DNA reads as TGTGCCAGCAGCCCACGGACAGGGGGAAACTCCTACGAGCAGTACTTC.

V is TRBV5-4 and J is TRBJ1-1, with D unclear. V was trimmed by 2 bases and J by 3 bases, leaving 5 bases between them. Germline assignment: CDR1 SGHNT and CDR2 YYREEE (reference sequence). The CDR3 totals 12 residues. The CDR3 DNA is TGTGCCAGCAGCTTCTCGGACACTGAAGCTTTCTTT. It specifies CASSFSDTEAFF.

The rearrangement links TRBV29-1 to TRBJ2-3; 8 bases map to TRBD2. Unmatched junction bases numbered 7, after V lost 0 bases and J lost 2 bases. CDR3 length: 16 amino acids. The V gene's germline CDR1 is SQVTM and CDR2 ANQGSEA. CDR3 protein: CSVEDWTSQATDTQYF. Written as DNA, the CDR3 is TGCAGCGTTGAAGATTGGACTAGCCAAGCCACAGATACGCAGTATTTT.

DNA of the CDR3: TGTGCCAGCAGCTCCCTCGCGGGAGTAAGAAACGAGCAGTACTTC. Its translation is CASSSLAGVRNEQYF. V gene TRBV5-6 combines with J gene TRBJ2-7; 7 positions agree with TRBD2. Germline CDR1 and CDR2: SGHDT and YYEEEE. This CDR3 has 15 residues. V dropped 3 bases and J dropped 5; count of bases not matched to a gene: 11.

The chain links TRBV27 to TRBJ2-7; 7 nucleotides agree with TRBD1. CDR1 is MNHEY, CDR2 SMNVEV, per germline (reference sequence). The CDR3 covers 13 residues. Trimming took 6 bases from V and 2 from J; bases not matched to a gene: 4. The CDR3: CASSRTGTYEQYF. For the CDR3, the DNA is TGTGCCAGCAGCCGGACAGGAACCTACGAGCAGTACTTC.

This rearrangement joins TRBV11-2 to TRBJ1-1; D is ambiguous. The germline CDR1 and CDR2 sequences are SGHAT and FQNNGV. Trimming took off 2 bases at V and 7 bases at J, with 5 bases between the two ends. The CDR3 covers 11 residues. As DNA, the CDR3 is TGTGCCAGCAGCTTATTCTTTGAAGCTTTCTTT. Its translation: CASSLFFEAFF.

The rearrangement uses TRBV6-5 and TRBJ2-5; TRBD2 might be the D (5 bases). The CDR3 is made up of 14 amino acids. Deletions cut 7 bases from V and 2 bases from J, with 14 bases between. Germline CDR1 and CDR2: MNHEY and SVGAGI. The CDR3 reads CASNDGGGQETQYF. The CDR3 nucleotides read TGTGCCAGCAACGACGGTGGAGGTCAAGAGACCCAGTACTTC.

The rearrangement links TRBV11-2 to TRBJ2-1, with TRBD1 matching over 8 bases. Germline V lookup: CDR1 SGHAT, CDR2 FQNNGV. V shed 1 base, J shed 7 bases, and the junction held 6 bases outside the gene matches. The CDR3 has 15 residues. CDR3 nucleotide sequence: TGTGCCAGCAGCTTAGGGACAGGGTCGGGGAATGAGCAGTTCTTC. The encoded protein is CASSLGTGSGNEQFF.

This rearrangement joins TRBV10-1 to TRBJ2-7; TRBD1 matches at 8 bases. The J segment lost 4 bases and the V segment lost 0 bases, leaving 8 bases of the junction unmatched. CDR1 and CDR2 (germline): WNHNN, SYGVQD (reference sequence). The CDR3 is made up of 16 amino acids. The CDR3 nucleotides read TGCGCCAGCAGTGAGTCGACATCAGGGGGCTTTTACGAGCAGTACTTC. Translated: CASSESTSGGFYEQYF.

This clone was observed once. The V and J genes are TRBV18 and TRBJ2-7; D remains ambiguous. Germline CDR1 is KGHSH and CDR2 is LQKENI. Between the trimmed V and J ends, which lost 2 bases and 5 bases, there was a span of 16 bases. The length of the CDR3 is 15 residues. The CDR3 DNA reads TGTGCCAGCTCACCAGTTCGTGAGTCAAGCCACGAGCAGTACTTC. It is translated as CASSPVRESSHEQYF.

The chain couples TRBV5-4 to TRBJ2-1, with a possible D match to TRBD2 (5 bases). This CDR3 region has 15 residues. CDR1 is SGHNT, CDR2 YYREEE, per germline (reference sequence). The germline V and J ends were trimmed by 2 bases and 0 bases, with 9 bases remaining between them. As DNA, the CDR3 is TGTGCCAGCAGCTTTGCGGGTAGCTCCTACAATGAGCAGTTCTTC. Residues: CASSFAGSSYNEQFF.

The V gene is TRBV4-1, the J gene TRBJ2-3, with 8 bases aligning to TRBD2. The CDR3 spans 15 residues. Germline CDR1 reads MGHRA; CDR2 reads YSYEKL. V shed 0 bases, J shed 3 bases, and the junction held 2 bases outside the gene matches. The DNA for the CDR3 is TGCGCCAGCAGCCAAGACCCGGGGGGGACAGATACGCAGTATTTT. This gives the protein CASSQDPGGTDTQYF.

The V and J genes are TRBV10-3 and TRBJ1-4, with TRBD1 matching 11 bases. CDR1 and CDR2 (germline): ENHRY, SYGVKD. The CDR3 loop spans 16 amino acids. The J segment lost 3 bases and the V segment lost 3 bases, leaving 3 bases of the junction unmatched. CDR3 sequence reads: CAISDQDRGPNEKLFF. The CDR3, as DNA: TGTGCCATCAGTGATCAGGACAGGGGGCCTAATGAAAAACTGTTTTTT.

The CDR3 nucleotides are TGTGCCACCAGCAGAGAAGATAGCGTCAATACGCAGTATTTT. Amino acids: CATSREDSVNTQYF. The V call is TRBV15, the J call TRBJ2-3; TRBD2 is a possible D gene (5 bases). Germline V gives CDR1 LNHNV, CDR2 YYDKDF (reference sequence). The CDR3 is made up of 14 amino acids. V lost 0 bases and J 7 bases, leaving 11 bases between the germline ends.

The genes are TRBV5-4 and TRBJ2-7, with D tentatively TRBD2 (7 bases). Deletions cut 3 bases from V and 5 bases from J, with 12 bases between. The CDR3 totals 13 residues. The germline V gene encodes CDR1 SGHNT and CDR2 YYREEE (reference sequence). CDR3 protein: CASSSGRGNEQYF. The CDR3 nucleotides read TGTGCCAGCAGCTCGGGGAGGGGGAACGAGCAGTACTTC.

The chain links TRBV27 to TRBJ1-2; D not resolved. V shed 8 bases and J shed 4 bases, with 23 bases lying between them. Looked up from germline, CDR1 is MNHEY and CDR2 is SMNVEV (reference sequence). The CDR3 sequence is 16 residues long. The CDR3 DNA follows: TGTGCCAGCTCCCCCGGAGGCACTTACAGTTTCTATGGCTACACCTTC. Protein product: CASSPGGTYSFYGYTF.

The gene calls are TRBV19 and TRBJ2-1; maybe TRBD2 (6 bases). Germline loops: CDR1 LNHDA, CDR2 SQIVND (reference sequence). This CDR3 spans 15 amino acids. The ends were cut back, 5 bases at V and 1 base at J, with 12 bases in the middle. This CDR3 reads CASSGGTPSYNEQFF. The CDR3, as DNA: TGTGCCAGTAGTGGGGGGACCCCTTCCTACAATGAGCAGTTCTTC.

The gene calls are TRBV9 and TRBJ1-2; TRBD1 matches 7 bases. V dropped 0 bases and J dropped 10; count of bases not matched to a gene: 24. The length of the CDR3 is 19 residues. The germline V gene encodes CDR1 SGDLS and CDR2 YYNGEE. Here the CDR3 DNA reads TGTGCCAGCAGCGTAGAGATTGGTGGGACAGTGCTAAATCTCGAGCACTACACCTTC. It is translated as CASSVEIGGTVLNLEHYTF.

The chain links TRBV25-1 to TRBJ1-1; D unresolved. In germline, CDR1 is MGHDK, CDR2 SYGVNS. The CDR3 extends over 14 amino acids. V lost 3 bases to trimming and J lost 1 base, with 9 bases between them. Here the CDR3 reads CASSEIHSNTEAFF. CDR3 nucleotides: TGTGCCAGCAGTGAGATACATTCGAACACTGAAGCTTTCTTT.

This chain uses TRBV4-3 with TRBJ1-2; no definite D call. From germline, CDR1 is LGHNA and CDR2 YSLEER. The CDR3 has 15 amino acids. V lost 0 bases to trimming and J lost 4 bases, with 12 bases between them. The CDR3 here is CASSQDLGGSYGYTF. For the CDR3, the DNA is TGCGCCAGCAGCCAAGATTTGGGAGGGAGCTATGGCTACACCTTC.

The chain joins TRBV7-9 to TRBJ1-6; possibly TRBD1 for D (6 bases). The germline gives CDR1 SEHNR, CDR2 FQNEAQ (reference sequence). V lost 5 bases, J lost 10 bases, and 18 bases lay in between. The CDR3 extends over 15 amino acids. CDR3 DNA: TGTGCCAGCAGCCCGGGGGGCGGGGGGAACTCACCCCTCCACTTT. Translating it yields CASSPGGGGNSPLHF.